This T cell receptor beta chain was found in a study of cytomegalovirus exposure and HLA in healthy donors. Study-level background: Of roughly 400 genotyped donors, roughly 80% clustered with self-reported Caucasian donors.

The PCR was carried out with 60 Vbeta primers and 13 Jbeta primers. Libraries were prepared by immunoSEQ multiplex PCR; TCRdb keeps only in-frame clonotypes and omits some of them. The top ten hold about 1.8% of the sample, which has about 120,000 clones, roughly four fifths seen once. A note on this clone: Its antigen remains unknown.

V was clipped by 6 bases and J by 0 bases; unmatched bases: 10. The CDR3 runs 16 residues. In germline, CDR1 is LNHDA, CDR2 SQIVND (reference sequence). Notes on the study in general: Later analysis demonstrated an association between a missense DCLRE1C variant and TCR beta V- and J-gene trimming. More clonal expansion characterized HLA-associated TCR beta chains than equally common others in a later analysis. Sequencing likely generated an artifact that appeared as a cluster of highly shared sequence variants.

Sequenced material: PBMCs. This sequence originates from a man aged 18 to 30 in good health and CMV-seronegative. V and J are TRBV19 and TRBJ2-5; the match to TRBD2 covers 7 bases. CDR3 coding DNA: TGTGCCAGTAGGGCGAGCGGGGATCGTCACCAAGAGACCCAGTACTTC. It translates to CASRASGDRHQETQYF.